The clone carrying this TCR beta chain was seen at least ten times. The sample originates from a study of regulatory T cells in long-lasting Graves disease. V lost 2 bases to trimming and J lost 5 bases; unmatched junction nucleotides: 6. This CDR3 comprises 15 residues. Per germline, CDR1 SGHNT and CDR2 YYREEE (reference sequence). Sequencing libraries for TCR beta were prepared with iRepertoire HTBI primers and Arm-PCR of CDR3 regions. TCRdb reprocessed the multiplex PCR reads with MiXCR, giving one entry per CDR3 protein. This sample carries 350,000 to 500,000 distinct CDR3 sequences, 21% of them seen once, and the ten largest clones take roughly an eighth. Time point in this sample: persistent/refractory GD, antithyroid drugs over 5 years with positive TRAb. PBMCs provided the RNA from which the TCR library was made.

This receptor was obtained from a female donor with Graves disease. Material: peripheral blood mononuclear cells (PBMCs), obtained when the disease was refractory, from a patient treated with antithyroid drugs. The J gene is TRBJ2-5, the V gene TRBV5-4; 10 nucleotides line up with TRBD1. CDR3 DNA: TGTGCCAGCAGCTTAGGGACAGGGGTTCAGGAGACCCAGTACTTC. Protein sequence: CASSLGTGVQETQYF.